The 8 T cell receptor beta chains reported below all come from one sample, sequenced in a study of blood T cell repertoires in COVID-19. The data were produced by immunoSEQ multiplex PCR, yet TCRdb's version contains in-frame clones alone and is incomplete. The sample has tens of thousands of clones, 85% seen once. The source material was peripheral blood. The source of these receptors is a man aged 55-75 years with acute or convalescent COVID-19.

The chain links TRBV24-1 to TRBJ1-2; perhaps TRBD1 as D (6 bases). CDR1 and CDR2 (germline): KGHDR, SFDVKD. V lost 4 bases and J lost 2, with 10 bases in between. The CDR3 contains 14 residues. The CDR3 DNA reads as TGTGCCACCAGTGAACCGGACAGAAACTATGGCTACACCTTC. It encodes CATSEPDRNYGYTF.

This clone was seen more than once but under ten times. This chain joins TRBV7-8 and TRBJ2-2; D gene uncertain. Trimming stripped 5 bases from V and 1 base from J, with 5 bases between. The germline V gene has CDR1 SGHVS and CDR2 FQNEAQ. This CDR3 is built from 13 residues. The CDR3 region is CASSDKNTGELFF. For the CDR3, the DNA is TGTGCCAGCAGCGACAAGAACACCGGGGAGCTGTTTTTT.

CDR3 nucleotide sequence: TGCGCCAGCAGCTCGACTAGCTTTGAGCAGTTCTTC. It is translated as CASSSTSFEQFF. This chain links TRBV5-1 with TRBJ2-1; TRBD2 matches at 7 bases. The V gene end was trimmed by 3 bases and the J gene end by 9 bases; junction bases not matched to a gene: 3. Germline lookup yields CDR1 SGHRS and CDR2 YFSETQ. There are 12 residues in the CDR3.

Only one count was recorded for this clone. This chain uses TRBV5-5 with TRBJ2-6, with TRBD1 matching over 7 bases. This CDR3 contains 16 residues. Germline-derived CDR1 and CDR2 are SGHKS and YYEKEE (reference sequence). The CDR3 nucleotides are TGTGCAGCCGCCCAGGGGGTAAGCTCTGGGGCCAACGTCCTGACTTTC. It encodes CAAAQGVSSGANVLTF.

The chain carries TRBV6-5 and TRBJ2-7; 9 bases align to TRBD1. The CDR3 consists of 15 residues. Germline CDR1 is MNHEY and CDR2 is SVGAGI. Trimming at V came to 6 bases and at J to 3 bases, leaving 9 bases not matched to a gene. This chain's CDR3 is CASRIGQGTFYEQYF. CDR3 in DNA: TGTGCCAGCAGGATTGGACAGGGGACTTTCTACGAGCAGTACTTC.

The rearrangement uses TRBV4-1 and TRBJ2-5; the match to TRBD2 covers 14 bases. The CDR3 consists of 18 residues. Germline loops: CDR1 MGHRA, CDR2 YSYEKL. After removal of 6 bases from V and 5 bases from J, the junction contained 14 bases not matched to a gene. The CDR3 bases are TGCGCCAGCAGACCCGGGACTAGCGGGAGTGGGGGGCTTGAGACCCAGTACTTC. As protein: CASRPGTSGSGGLETQYF.

This rearrangement joins TRBV19 to TRBJ1-2, with 9 bases matching TRBD1. Germline V gene lookup returns CDR1 LNHDA and CDR2 SQIVND (reference sequence). This CDR3 is 15 amino acids long. V dropped 5 bases and J dropped 4; count of bases not matched to a gene: 8. CDR3 in DNA: TGTGCCAGTAGTGTTTCGACAGGGGGGATCTATGGCTACACCTTC. Translated: CASSVSTGGIYGYTF.

The chain carries TRBV29-1 and TRBJ2-1, with 15 bases lining up with TRBD2. The germline V gene has CDR1 SQVTM and CDR2 ANQGSEA. V was clipped by 3 bases and J by 0 bases; unmatched bases: 9. This CDR3 spans 19 amino acids. The CDR3 loop reads CSVEGTSGRPTSSYNEQFF. CDR3 DNA: TGCAGCGTTGAGGGGACTAGCGGGAGGCCTACGAGCTCCTACAATGAGCAGTTCTTC.